The clone carrying this T cell receptor (beta chain) appeared once. No antigen is known for it. V dropped 2 bases and J dropped 4 bases, with 7 bases sitting between them. This CDR3 is built from 13 residues. CDR1 and CDR2 from the germline V gene are SGHTS and YDEGEE. The sample originates from a study of vaccination and CD4 T cells after COVID-19. Across the whole study: Stimulation of the cells used overlapping spike peptide pools from SARS-CoV-2 and from the common cold coronaviruses HCoV-NL63, HCoV-OC43 and HCoV-229E.

Findings and limits, study-wide: When vaccine-specific clones from convalescent patients were examined, 304 of 307 were spike mono-reactive.

Treatment of the sample: approximately 11-day PBMC culture with coronavirus spike peptide pools or control peptides (ViraFEST assay). When roughly 10 days of culture had elapsed, CD4+ T cells were isolated by negative selection. The Oncomine TCR Beta short-read assay was applied to DNA of cultured CD4+ T cells. Using its own MiXCR run on the PCR reads, TCRdb lists one record per CDR3 protein. The profile shows over 7,000 distinct CDR3 sequences, approximately 61% of them singletons. The sequencing here drew on cultured CD4+ T cells from blood, taken after SARS-CoV-2 vaccination. This clonotype was sampled from a human donor with COVID-19. This rearrangement joins TRBV5-8 to TRBJ1-5; D is unresolved. CDR3 in amino acids: CASSFYGNQPQHF. In nucleotides, the CDR3 is TGTGCCAGCAGCTTCTATGGGAATCAGCCCCAGCATTTT.